This entry describes one T cell receptor beta chain. The antigen remains unidentified. These data belong to a study of cytomegalovirus exposure and HLA in healthy donors. Study-level results: Reported results showed that the classifier diagnosed cytomegalovirus status with high specificity and sensitivity. In a later analysis, a genetic analysis reported fewer productive-TCR N-insertions in an Asian-associated ancestry cluster than the cohort average. It was assumed in the presence/absence analyses that sequencing depth was roughly uniform across donors.

In the PCR, 60 Vbeta and 13 Jbeta primers were used. TCRdb keeps only in-frame clones here, not all; method: immunoSEQ multiplex PCR. The sample has about 160,000 clones, around four fifths seen once. Deletions cut 0 bases from V and 0 bases from J, with 6 bases between. The CDR3 covers 14 residues. Germline loops: CDR1 PRHDT, CDR2 FYEKMQ (reference sequence). The J gene is TRBJ2-7, the V gene TRBV13; D is unclear. This receptor was taken from a young woman in good health and CMV-seronegative. Specimen: PBMCs. CDR3 coding DNA: TGTGCCAGCAGCTTAGGGGCTAGCTCCTACGAGCAGTACTTC. Translation: CASSLGASSYEQYF.